This T cell receptor beta chain was identified during a study of blood T cell repertoires in COVID-19. Trimming removed 0 bases at V and 2 bases at J, with 13 bases between. CDR1 MNHEY and CDR2 SVGAGI come from the germline V gene. The CDR3 runs 16 residues. Sequenced by immunoSEQ multiplex PCR; TCRdb stores in-frame clones only, minus some. The repertoire has more than 200,000 clones, less than 90% of them found once; the top ten carry about 10%. Material for sequencing was peripheral blood. The source is a woman of 80 years or more with COVID-19, enrolled during active disease. The genes are TRBV6-5 and TRBJ1-1; D is undetermined. The CDR3 DNA follows: TGTGCCAGCAGTTACTCGAAACAGTCCCTTAACACTGAAGCTTTCTTT. Protein product: CASSYSKQSLNTEAFF.